This T cell receptor (beta chain) was sequenced for a study of control samples from healthy donors and cancer patients. This table comes from immunoSEQ multiplex PCR, and its TCRdb copy is limited to in-frame clones, with some not included. The sample holds 100,000 to 150,000 clones, about 88% seen once. The CDR3 has 16 amino acids. Looked up from germline, CDR1 is MNHEY and CDR2 is SMNVEV (reference sequence). The trim removed 1 base at V and 8 bases at J, leaving 5 bases unmatched. V gene TRBV27 combines with J gene TRBJ1-6; 10 bases line up with TRBD1. Input material: blood. The source of this sequence is a man aged 18 to 30 in good health. CDR3 sequence: CASSLFAGQGYSPLHF. CDR3 coding DNA: TGTGCCAGCAGTTTATTTGCGGGACAGGGGTATTCACCCCTCCACTTT.